This is a list of T cell receptor beta chains from one sample in a study of blood T cell repertoires in COVID-19. The assay was immunoSEQ multiplex PCR, and TCRdb's table has in-frame clones only and misses some. The sample comprises roughly 180,000 clones, roughly 84% of which are singletons, and about 1.2% rests with the top ten. The sample taken for sequencing was peripheral blood. The receptors derive from a man aged 60 to 75 who had recovered from COVID-19. CDR3s include the opening cysteine and the closing phenylalanine or tryptophan. D genes are given only for firm matches.

V gene	D gene	J gene	CDR3 protein
TRBV10-3	-	TRBJ2-3	CAISSGLLRGPSTDTQYF
TRBV4-3	-	TRBJ2-1	CASSQEPPGSQTYNEQFF
TRBV6-2/TRBV6-3	-	TRBJ1-5	CASSLDSSGYSNQPQHF
TRBV5-4	-	TRBJ2-3	CASSSRTATDTQYF
TRBV19	TRBD1	TRBJ1-1	CASSIIPTGPMNTEAFF
TRBV6-5	-	TRBJ1-3	CASSYGGGNTIYF
TRBV6-2/TRBV6-3	-	TRBJ1-1	CASSYATGYGTEAFF
TRBV19	TRBD1	TRBJ2-1	CASRDRGHNEQFF
TRBV30	TRBD1	TRBJ1-2	CAWGGDSNYGYTF
TRBV7-8	TRBD1	TRBJ1-5	CASSSQGAGGRPQHF
TRBV27	-	TRBJ1-6	CASSLRRGANNSPLHF
TRBV28	-	TRBJ1-5	CASSLRDRSNQPQHF
TRBV7-8	TRBD1	TRBJ1-2	CASSRDGRGRDGYTF
TRBV12-3/TRBV12-4	-	TRBJ2-7	CASGGGVREQYF
TRBV5-1	-	TRBJ1-4	CASSSSAGRNEKLFF
TRBV5-4	TRBD1	TRBJ2-3	CASTSGQGADTQYF
TRBV9	-	TRBJ1-1	CASAAGALNTEAFF
TRBV7-2	TRBD2	TRBJ2-3	CASSLLRGAGADTQYF
TRBV5-6	-	TRBJ2-7	CASSLAGSYEQYF
TRBV2	-	TRBJ1-2	CASTEGPYYGYTF
TRBV2	TRBD2	TRBJ2-3	CASSEAGPPSGGTDTQYF
TRBV6-1	-	TRBJ2-3	CASSERGGVSTDTQYF
TRBV20-1	-	TRBJ2-7	CSASNSLTTYEQYF
TRBV6-5	-	TRBJ2-2	CASSYSHGFTGELFF
TRBV27	-	TRBJ1-5	CASSFRGGSNQPQHF
TRBV14	TRBD2	TRBJ2-7	CASSQDLISGGRYQYEQYF
TRBV5-1	TRBD2	TRBJ2-2	CASSLAPGGNTGELFF
TRBV7-2	-	TRBJ2-7	CASSLDPGSSYEQYF
TRBV7-3	-	TRBJ1-1	CASSFSPNTEAFF
TRBV2	-	TRBJ1-5	CASSVRGNNQPQHF
TRBV5-4	-	TRBJ2-5	CASTLGRGVETQYF
TRBV7-2	-	TRBJ1-4	CASSLVGQTTNEKLFF
TRBV2	-	TRBJ2-1	CASRDSIYEQFF
TRBV9	-	TRBJ1-1	CASSVGGEIGTEAFF
TRBV7-9	-	TRBJ1-4	CASSLGSGGGSEKLFF
TRBV7-2	TRBD1	TRBJ1-2	CASSLASGQNYGYTF
TRBV20-1	-	TRBJ2-2	CSASRGGELFF
TRBV30	-	TRBJ1-2	CAWSLDVRLGGYTF
TRBV10-3	-	TRBJ1-1	CAIQNGREGTEAFF
TRBV9	TRBD1	TRBJ1-6	CASSLRDRDNSPLHF
TRBV6-2/TRBV6-3	-	TRBJ2-7	CASSLRGTVYEQYF
TRBV11-2	TRBD1	TRBJ1-3	CASSYRGTSGNTIYF
TRBV30	TRBD2	TRBJ2-3	CACSSPAGGQDTQYF
TRBV15	-	TRBJ1-1	CATSKTQWGVVGTEAFF
TRBV7-3	TRBD2	TRBJ2-1	CASSFGLASSNEQFF
TRBV19	TRBD2	TRBJ2-1	CASGGSTGLAGGSSYNEQFF
TRBV30	-	TRBJ1-2	CAWRLAGGAPGGYTF
TRBV6-1	TRBD2	TRBJ2-3	CASSDLAGGGDTQYF
TRBV6-4	TRBD1	TRBJ1-5	CASSITGALFIFQPQHF
TRBV6-6	TRBD1	TRBJ1-3	CASSLQGQGFSGNTIYF